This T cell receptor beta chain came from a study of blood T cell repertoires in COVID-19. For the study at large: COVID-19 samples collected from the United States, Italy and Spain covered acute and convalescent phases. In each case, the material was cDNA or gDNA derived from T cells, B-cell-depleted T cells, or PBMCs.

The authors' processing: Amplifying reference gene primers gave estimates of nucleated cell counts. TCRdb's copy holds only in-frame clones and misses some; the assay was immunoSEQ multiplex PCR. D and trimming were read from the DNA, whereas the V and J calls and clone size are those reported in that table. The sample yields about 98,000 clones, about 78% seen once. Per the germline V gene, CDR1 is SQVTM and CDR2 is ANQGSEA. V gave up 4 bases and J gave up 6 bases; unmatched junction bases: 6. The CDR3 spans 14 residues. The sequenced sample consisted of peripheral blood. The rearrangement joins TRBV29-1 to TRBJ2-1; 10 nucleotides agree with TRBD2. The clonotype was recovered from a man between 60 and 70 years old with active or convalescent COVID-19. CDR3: CSVGKREGFNEQFF. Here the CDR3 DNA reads TGCAGCGTTGGAAAGCGGGAGGGTTTCAATGAGCAGTTCTTC.